This TCR beta chain was captured in a study of shared clonotypes between healthy human individuals. Healthy HIV-negative adults without recent acute infections or vaccinations served as donors. About this clone itself: Its antigen is not known. Mismatch with germline at one junction end may stem from a read error.

The CDR3 is 13 residues long. CDR1 and CDR2 from the germline V gene are GTSNPN and SVGIG (reference sequence). Overall study findings and caveats: Naive CD4 clonotypes overlapped across a handful of donors at around 4.7%.

Generated by immunoSEQ multiplex PCR, the TCRdb table keeps only in-frame clones and is missing some. This sample has roughly 1,000,000 clones, with 75% to 80% found just once. The chain has TRBV30 and TRBJ1-1; D may be TRBD1 (6 bases). Sequenced material: memory CD4+ T cells from PBMCs. The sample's subset: CD45RA-negative fraction. This TCR was recovered from a man aged 18 to 29 in good health. Some clones in this sample may be carry-over from other donors' samples. Here the CDR3 DNA reads TGTGCCGGGAGACAGGAGACGAACACTGAAGCTTTCTTT. Translation: CAGRQETNTEAFF.